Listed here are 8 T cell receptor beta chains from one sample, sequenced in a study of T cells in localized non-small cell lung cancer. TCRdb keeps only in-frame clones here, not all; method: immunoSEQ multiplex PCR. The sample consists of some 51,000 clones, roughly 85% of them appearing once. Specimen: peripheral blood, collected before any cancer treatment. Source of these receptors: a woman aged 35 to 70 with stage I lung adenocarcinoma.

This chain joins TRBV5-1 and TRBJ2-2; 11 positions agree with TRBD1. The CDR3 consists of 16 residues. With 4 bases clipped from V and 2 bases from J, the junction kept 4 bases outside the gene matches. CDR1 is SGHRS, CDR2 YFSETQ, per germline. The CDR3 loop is CASSLRTGGNTGELFF. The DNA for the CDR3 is TGCGCCAGCAGCCTTCGGACAGGGGGCAACACCGGGGAGCTGTTTTTT.

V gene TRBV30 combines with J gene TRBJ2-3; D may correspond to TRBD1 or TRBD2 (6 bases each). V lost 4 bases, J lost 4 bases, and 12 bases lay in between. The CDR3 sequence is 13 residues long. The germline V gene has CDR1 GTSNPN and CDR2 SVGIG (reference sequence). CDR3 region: CAWKGGLADTQYF. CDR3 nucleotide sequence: TGTGCCTGGAAAGGGGGGCTAGCAGATACGCAGTATTTT.

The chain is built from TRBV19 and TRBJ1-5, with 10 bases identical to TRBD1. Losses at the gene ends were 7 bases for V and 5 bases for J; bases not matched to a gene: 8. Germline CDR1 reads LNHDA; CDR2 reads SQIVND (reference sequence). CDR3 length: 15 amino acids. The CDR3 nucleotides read TGTGCCAGTATGTGGGGGACAGGGGTCCATCAGCCCCAGCATTTT. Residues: CASMWGTGVHQPQHF.

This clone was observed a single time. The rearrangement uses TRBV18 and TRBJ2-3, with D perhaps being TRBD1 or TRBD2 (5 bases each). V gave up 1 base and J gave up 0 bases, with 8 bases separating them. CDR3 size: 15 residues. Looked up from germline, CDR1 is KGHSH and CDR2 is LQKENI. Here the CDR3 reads CASSPLRDSTDTQYF. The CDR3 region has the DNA TGTGCCAGCTCACCACTCCGGGACAGCACAGATACGCAGTATTTT.

The CDR3 spells CASSSGVNTEAFF. CDR3 DNA: TGCGCCAGCAGCTCAGGAGTGAACACTGAAGCTTTCTTT. V gene TRBV5-1 combines with J gene TRBJ1-1; D unresolved. The germline CDR1 and CDR2 sequences are SGHRS and YFSETQ. The CDR3 totals 13 residues. V was trimmed by 3 bases and J by 0 bases, leaving 6 bases between them. The full variable domain, with the rest looked up from reference TRBV5-1 and TRBJ1-1, is KAGVTQTPRYLIKTRGQQVTLSCSPISGHRSVSWYQQTPGQGLQFLFEYFSETQRNKGNFPGRFSGRQFSNSRSEMNVSTLELGDSALYLCASSSGVNTEAFFGQGTRLTVV.

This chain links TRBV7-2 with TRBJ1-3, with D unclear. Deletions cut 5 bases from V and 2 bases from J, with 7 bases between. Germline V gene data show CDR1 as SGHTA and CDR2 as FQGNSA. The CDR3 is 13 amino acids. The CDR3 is CASSPLPGNTIYF. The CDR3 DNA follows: TGTGCCAGCAGCCCACTGCCTGGAAACACCATATATTTT.

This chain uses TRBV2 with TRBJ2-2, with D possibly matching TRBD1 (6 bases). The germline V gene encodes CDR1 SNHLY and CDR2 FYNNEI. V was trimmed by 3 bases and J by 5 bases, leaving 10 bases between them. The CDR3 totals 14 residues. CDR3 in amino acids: CASSEGTMTGELFF. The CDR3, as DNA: TGTGCCAGCAGTGAGGGGACAATGACCGGGGAGCTGTTTTTT.

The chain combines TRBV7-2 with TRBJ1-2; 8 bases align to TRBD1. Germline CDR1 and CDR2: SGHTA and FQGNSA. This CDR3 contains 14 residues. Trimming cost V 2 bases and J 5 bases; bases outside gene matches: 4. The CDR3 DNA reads TGTGCCAGCAGCTTACTAAGACAGGGGTATGGCTACACCTTC. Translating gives CASSLLRQGYGYTF.